This T cell receptor (beta chain) appears in the sequencing data of a study of T cells in Graves' hyperthyroidism and ophthalmopathy. Whole-study findings and limits: Most thyroid clonotypes that were expanded above 0.001 also turned up in blood. The model identified upcoming ophthalmopathy a median approximately six months ahead of onset. In the analysis, a 13 V-J model separated ophthalmopathy from stable hyperthyroidism.

CDR1 SEHNR and CDR2 FQNEAQ come from the germline V gene (reference sequence). This CDR3 is built from 12 residues. Trimming cost V 2 bases and J 3 bases, with 5 bases left between them. Patients with uncontrolled infections, other autoimmune diseases, pregnancy or lactation were excluded. Worth noting for this clonotype: Its antigen is undetermined.

RNA transcripts were the template for amplifying TCR beta CDR3 regions. HTBI primers drove first-round RT-PCR of the TCR CDR3. TCRdb recomputed calls from the multiplex PCR reads with MiXCR, one row per CDR3 protein. The sample has approximately 640,000 distinct CDR3 sequences; nearly 45% are singletons. The J gene is TRBJ2-7, the V gene TRBV7-9; D call uncertain. This TCR was recovered from an adult man with Graves' disease, either hyperthyroidism or ophthalmopathy (not recorded which). Source material: peripheral blood or thyroid tissue (not recorded which). The CDR3 is CASSLSFYEQYF. Written as DNA, the CDR3 is TGTGCCAGCAGCTTAAGTTTCTACGAGCAGTACTTC.